This TCR beta chain was sequenced for a study of T cells in Graves' hyperthyroidism and ophthalmopathy. Researchers amplified the TCR beta CDR3 regions from RNA transcripts. TCR CDR3 underwent first-round RT-PCR with the HTBI primer set. One entry per CDR3 protein results from TCRdb running MiXCR on the multiplex PCR reads. Among around 450,000 distinct CDR3 sequences listed, 15% to 18% were seen once. There are 15 residues in the CDR3. V was shortened by 3 bases and J by 5 bases, with 12 bases between the two germline ends. Germline values: CDR1 SGHRS, CDR2 YFSETQ. The authors deemed Graves' hyperthyroidism stable absent ophthalmopathy progression within 18 months. Based on clinical symptoms, serum thyroxine and TRAb, thyroid ultrasound and orbital computed tomography, diagnoses were reached. Study results and caveats: A model of 13 V-J features distinguished ophthalmopathy from stable hyperthyroidism. Most clonotypes expanded in thyroid above 0.001 were likewise present in blood.

Concerning this clonotype: Antigen specificity is unknown.

The rearrangement links TRBV5-1 to TRBJ1-6, with D possibly TRBD1 on 5 matching bases. Material for sequencing was blood. The receptor's source is a woman younger than 30 with Graves' hyperthyroidism. CDR3 in DNA: TGCGCCAGCAGCTCCCGGGACGGAGATAATTCACCCCTCCACTTT. Protein sequence: CASSSRDGDNSPLHF. Complete variable domain (other parts from reference TRBV5-1 and TRBJ1-6): KAGVTQTPRYLIKTRGQQVTLSCSPISGHRSVSWYQQTPGQGLQFLFEYFSETQRNKGNFPGRFSGRQFSNSRSEMNVSTLELGDSALYLCASSSRDGDNSPLHFGNGTRLTVT.